This T cell receptor beta chain was sequenced for a study of T cell changes during pregnancy in multiple sclerosis. TCRdb keeps only in-frame clones here, not all; method: immunoSEQ multiplex PCR. The repertoire consists of tens of thousands of clones, with 85% to 95% occurring once and the leading ten covering over 2.5%. The receptor was derived from a female donor in good health, enrolled as a control in a pregnancy study. The specimen was peripheral blood, collected in the third trimester of pregnancy.

The CDR3 spells CASSERLAGNTGELFF. DNA of the CDR3: TGTGCCAGCAGTGAAAGGCTAGCGGGGAACACCGGGGAGCTGTTTTTT. The V and J genes are TRBV2 and TRBJ2-2; 8 positions match TRBD2. The CDR3 is made up of 16 amino acids. Germline CDR1 and CDR2: SNHLY and FYNNEI. Trimming removed 2 bases from V and 1 base from J; junction bases left unmatched: 3.